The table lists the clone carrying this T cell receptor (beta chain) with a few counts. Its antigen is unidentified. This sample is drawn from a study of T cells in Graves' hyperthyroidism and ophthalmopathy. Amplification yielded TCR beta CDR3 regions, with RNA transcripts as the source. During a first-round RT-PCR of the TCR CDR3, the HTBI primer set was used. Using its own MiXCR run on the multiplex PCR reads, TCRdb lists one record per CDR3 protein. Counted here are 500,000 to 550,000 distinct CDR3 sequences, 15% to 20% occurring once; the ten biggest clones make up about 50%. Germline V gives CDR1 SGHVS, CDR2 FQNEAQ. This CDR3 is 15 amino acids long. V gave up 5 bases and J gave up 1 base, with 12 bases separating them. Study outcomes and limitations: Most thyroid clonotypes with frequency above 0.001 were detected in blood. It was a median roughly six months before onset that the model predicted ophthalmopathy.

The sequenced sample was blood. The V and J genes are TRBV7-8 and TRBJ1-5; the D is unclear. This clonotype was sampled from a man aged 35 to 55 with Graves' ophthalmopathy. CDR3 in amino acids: CASSPRTRSNQPQHF. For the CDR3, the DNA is TGTGCCAGCAGCCCGAGGACGAGGAGCAATCAGCCCCAGCATTTT.